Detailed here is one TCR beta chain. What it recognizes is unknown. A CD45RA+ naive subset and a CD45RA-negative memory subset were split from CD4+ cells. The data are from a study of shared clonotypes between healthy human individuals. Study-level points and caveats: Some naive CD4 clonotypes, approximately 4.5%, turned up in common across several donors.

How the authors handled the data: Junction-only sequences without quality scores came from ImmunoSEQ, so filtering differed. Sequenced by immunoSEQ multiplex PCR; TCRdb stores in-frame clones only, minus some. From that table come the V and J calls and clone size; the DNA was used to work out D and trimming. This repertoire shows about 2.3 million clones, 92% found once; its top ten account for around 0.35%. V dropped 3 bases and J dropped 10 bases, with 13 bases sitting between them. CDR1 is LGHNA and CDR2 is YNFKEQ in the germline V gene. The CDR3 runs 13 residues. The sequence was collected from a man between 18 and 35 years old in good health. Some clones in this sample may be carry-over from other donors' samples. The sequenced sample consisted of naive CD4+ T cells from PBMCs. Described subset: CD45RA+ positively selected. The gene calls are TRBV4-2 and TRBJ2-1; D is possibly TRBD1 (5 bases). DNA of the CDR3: TGTGCCAGCAGCCAGGGGCAGGTTCTGGAGCAGTTCTTC. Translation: CASSQGQVLEQFF.